Following are 12 T cell receptor beta chains from one sample sequenced in a study of cytomegalovirus exposure and HLA in healthy donors. With 60 Vbeta and 13 Jbeta primers, the PCR was carried out. Clones were sequenced by immunoSEQ multiplex PCR, and TCRdb holds only the in-frame ones, with some missing. The sample lists around 150,000 clones, about 80% seen once, with about 6.8% in the top ten. Sequencing was performed on PBMCs. The receptors were gathered from a man aged 35-49 years in good health and CMV-seropositive.

The chain recombines TRBV28 with TRBJ2-5; tentatively, D is TRBD1 (7 bases). The CDR3 covers 14 residues. V gave up 3 bases and J gave up 5 bases, with 13 bases separating them. CDR1 is MDHEN, CDR2 SYDVKM, per germline. CDR3 DNA sequence: TGTGCCAGCAGTTTCCATTCAGGGGGGGAGACCCAGTACTTC. It codes for CASSFHSGGETQYF.

The CDR3 DNA is TGTGCCAGCAGCTTAGCAGGGGCGGGGGAAAAACTGTTTTTT. Amino acids: CASSLAGAGEKLFF. The chain employs TRBV7-2 and TRBJ1-4, with a possible D match to TRBD1 (5 bases). The V gene lost 0 bases and the J gene lost 8 bases, with 10 bases spanning the gap. CDR3 length: 14 amino acids. Germline-derived CDR1 and CDR2 are SGHTA and FQGNSA.

CDR3 loop: CASSPDGGYRGGKGNEKLFF. In nucleotides, the CDR3 is TGTGCCAGTAGTCCCGACGGGGGGTATAGGGGAGGAAAAGGAAATGAAAAACTGTTTTTT. V usage is TRBV19 and J usage is TRBJ1-4, with D perhaps TRBD1 (5 bases). CDR1 and CDR2 (germline): LNHDA, SQIVND (reference sequence). Trimming removed 5 bases from V and 5 bases from J, with 30 bases in between. The CDR3 spans 20 residues.

The chain carries TRBV5-5 and TRBJ1-2; the D is unclear. Germline V gene sequence: CDR1 SGHKS, CDR2 YYEKEE (reference sequence). V gave up 4 bases and J gave up 4 bases, with 20 bases separating them. The CDR3 totals 16 residues. The CDR3 region has the DNA TGTGCCAGCAGCCCCTTCGGCGGGATGATCCTCTATGGCTACACCTTC. Its protein is CASSPFGGMILYGYTF. The full variable domain, with the rest looked up from reference TRBV5-5 and TRBJ1-2, is DAGVTQSPTHLIKTRGQQVTLRCSPISGHKSVSWYQQVLGQGPQFIFQYYEKEERGRGNFPDRFSARQFPNYSSELNVNALLLGDSALYLCASSPFGGMILYGYTFGSGTRLTVV.

The chain carries TRBV28 and TRBJ1-5; D possibly corresponds to TRBD1 (5 bases). Per germline, CDR1 MDHEN and CDR2 SYDVKM. The V end was cut by 8 bases, the J end by 7 bases, with 15 bases between. CDR3 size: 13 residues. CDR3 DNA sequence: TGTGCCAGCGGGATCGGGGGAGGACAGCCCCAGCATTTT. Amino acid sequence: CASGIGGGQPQHF.

The gene calls are TRBV6-1 and TRBJ1-3; 7 bases line up with TRBD1. This CDR3 spans 14 amino acids. Germline V lookup: CDR1 MNHNS, CDR2 SASEGT. Unmatched junction bases numbered 5, after V lost 7 bases and J lost 2 bases. CDR3 in amino acids: CASIQDRAGNTIYF. CDR3 DNA: TGTGCCAGCATTCAAGACAGGGCTGGAAACACCATATATTTT.

The rearrangement links TRBV5-6 to TRBJ1-1; no reliable D call. The CDR3 has 13 residues. V dropped 4 bases and J dropped 0 bases, with 7 bases sitting between them. Germline V gene lookup returns CDR1 SGHDT and CDR2 YYEEEE. The chain's CDR3 is CASSVSVNTEAFF. CDR3 coding DNA: TGTGCCAGCAGCGTATCAGTGAACACTGAAGCTTTCTTT.

V and J are TRBV19 and TRBJ1-1; 7 bases fit TRBD1. Germline loops: CDR1 LNHDA, CDR2 SQIVND (reference sequence). V shed 3 bases and J 4 bases; nucleotides not matched to a gene: 8. The CDR3 sequence is 15 residues long. The CDR3 bases are TGTGCCAGTAGTATGGACACAGGGGTGAGCACTGAAGCTTTCTTT. This translates into CASSMDTGVSTEAFF.

The chain has TRBV7-9 and TRBJ1-5; the D is unclear. The CDR3 spans 15 residues. Germline CDR1 SEHNR, CDR2 FQNEAQ (reference sequence). Trimming took off 1 base at V and 3 bases at J, with 10 bases between the two ends. DNA for the CDR3: TGTGCCAGCAGCTTAGGAGGTACCCTCAATCAGCCCCAGCATTTT. Translated: CASSLGGTLNQPQHF.

The chain is built from TRBV5-1 and TRBJ2-3; 7 positions match TRBD1. This CDR3 region has 14 residues. V shed 4 bases and J 2 bases; nucleotides not matched to a gene: 4. Germline CDR1 is SGHRS and CDR2 is YFSETQ. The CDR3 DNA is TGCGCCAGCAGCCGGGACAGCACCACAGATACGCAGTATTTT. It translates to CASSRDSTTDTQYF.

This clone was seen a single time. The chain couples TRBV21-1 to TRBJ2-1; TRBD2 is the table's D call and was not checked against the DNA. TRBV21-1 is recorded as a pseudogene. The CDR3 contains 20 residues. The CDR3 bases are TGTGCCAGCACCATTCGGGGCCAGACTAGCGGGAGGGCCTCATTCAATGAGCAGTTCTTC. Encoded protein: CASTIRGQTSGRASFNEQFF.

The J gene is TRBJ1-5, the V gene TRBV6-6, with D perhaps matching TRBD1 (6 bases). The CDR3 spans 15 residues. V was trimmed by 6 bases and J by 0 bases, leaving 12 bases between them. The germline V gene encodes CDR1 MNHNY and CDR2 SVGAGI (reference sequence). CDR3 amino acids: CASSPRGSSNQPQHF. The CDR3, as DNA: TGTGCCAGCAGCCCCAGGGGCTCTAGCAATCAGCCCCAGCATTTT.